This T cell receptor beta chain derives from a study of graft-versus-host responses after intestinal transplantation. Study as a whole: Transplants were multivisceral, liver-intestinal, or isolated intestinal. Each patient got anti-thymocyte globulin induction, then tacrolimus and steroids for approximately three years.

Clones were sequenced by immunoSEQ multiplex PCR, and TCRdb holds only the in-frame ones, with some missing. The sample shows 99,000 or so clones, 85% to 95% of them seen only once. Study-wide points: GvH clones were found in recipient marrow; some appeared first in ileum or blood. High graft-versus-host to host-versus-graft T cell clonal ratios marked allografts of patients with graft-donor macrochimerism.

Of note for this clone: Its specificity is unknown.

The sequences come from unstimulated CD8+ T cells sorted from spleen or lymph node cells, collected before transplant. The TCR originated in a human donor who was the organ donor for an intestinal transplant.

CDR3 loop: CASSLVSQEVETQYF. In nucleotides, the CDR3 is TGTGCCAGCAGCTTAGTATCCCAAGAGGTGGAGACCCAGTACTTC. The chain couples TRBV7-2 to TRBJ2-5; no clear D gene. The length of the CDR3 is 15 residues. Deletions cut 1 base from V and 5 bases from J, with 14 bases between. The germline CDR1 and CDR2 sequences are SGHTA and FQGNSA.